The entry below describes one TCR beta chain. The antigen this receptor binds is unknown. No much larger clone exists at a distance of one base, and base qualities are not known. Relative to germline, V is 3 bases shorter and J is 10 bases shorter, with 17 bases between their ends. Reading the germline V gene gives CDR1 SGDLS and CDR2 YYNGEE. The CDR3 covers 14 residues, taking in both the cysteine and the phenylalanine. The CDR3 DNA has 42 bases and is translated from base 1. This specimen belongs to a study of blood T cell repertoires in COVID-19 (dated by TCRdb to about 2020). Concerning the study at large: The collaborator samples originated in the United States, Italy and Spain and spanned the acute and convalescent phases of COVID-19. The prospective study material was composed of cDNA or gDNA derived from T cells, B-cell-depleted T cells, or PBMCs. The dataset comprised deeply sampled blood TCRbeta repertoires from subjects exposed to, actively infected with, or recovered from COVID-19. The repertoires were made available in a free public database intended to serve as a resource for research on the immune response to SARS-CoV-2. Samples came from the ongoing ImmuneRACE study (first 160 participants) plus 1,254 subjects from 6 global collaborators. A de-identified subject ID, COVID-19 status, age in years and sex were almost always included in the sample metadata. Where HLA class I and class II types were available, the types were taken from metadata supplied by the sample provider, not from assay-based typing. Here is what the overall study found, with its caveats: The quantity of clinical and demographic metadata differed by source and by participant and was supplied without curation.

TCRbeta CDR3 regions were amplified from genomic DNA using the immunoSEQ Assay, a bias-controlled multiplex PCR. The authors processed their data as follows. The number of nucleated cells in each sample was estimated by amplification of reference gene primers within the assay. To quantify the absolute abundance of each unique TCRbeta CDR3 rearrangement, sequence reads were collapsed and filtered. For each sample, productive Simpson clonality was calculated as the square root of Simpson's diversity index over productive rearrangements. TCRdb provides this immuneACCESS table in a form limited to in-frame rearrangements. Some clones are lacking; in checked studies, under half of them reflect an unresolved V gene, and why the rest are absent is not known. V, J and clone size derive from that table, while D and trimming were established from the DNA sequence. A total of just over 150,000 clones appear in this sample, 85% to 90% of them only once. The ten largest account for over 12% of the sample.

Whole blood was collected in K2EDTA tubes by collaborating institutions according to the institutions' own protocols. Collaborator samples were shipped for TCRbeta analysis as frozen whole blood, isolated PBMCs, or DNA extracted from either sample type. This sequence uses TRBV9 and TRBJ2-1; tentative D gene TRBD2, with 7 bases matching. Specimen: peripheral blood. The TCR sequence derives from a woman between 40 and 50 years old with acute or convalescent COVID-19. The DNA is as follows: TGTGCCAGCAGCGGTGGCCCCGGGGGGCCGGAGCAGTTCTTC. It specifies CASSGGPGGPEQFF. The variable domain in full, with residues beyond the CDR3 obtained from the reference TRBV9 and TRBJ2-1 genes, is DSGVTQTPKHLITATGQRVTLRCSPRSGDLSVYWYQQSLDQGLQFLIQYYNGEERAKGNILERFSAQQFPDLHSELNLSSLELGDSALYFCASSGGPGGPEQFFGPGTRLTVL.